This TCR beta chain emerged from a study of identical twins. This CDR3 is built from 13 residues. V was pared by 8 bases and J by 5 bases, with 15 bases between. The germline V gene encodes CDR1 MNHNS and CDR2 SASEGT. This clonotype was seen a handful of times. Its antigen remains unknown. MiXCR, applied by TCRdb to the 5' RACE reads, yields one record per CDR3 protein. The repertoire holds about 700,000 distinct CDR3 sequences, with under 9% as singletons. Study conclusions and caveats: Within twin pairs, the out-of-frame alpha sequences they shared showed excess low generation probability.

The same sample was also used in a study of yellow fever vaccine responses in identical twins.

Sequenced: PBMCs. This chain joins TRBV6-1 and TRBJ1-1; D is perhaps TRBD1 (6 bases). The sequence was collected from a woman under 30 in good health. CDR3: CASQPGAYTEAFF. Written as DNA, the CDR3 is TGTGCCAGCCAACCAGGGGCTTATACTGAAGCTTTCTTT.